A selection of T cell receptor beta chains follows, all from one sample in a study of blood T cell repertoires in COVID-19. The repertoire was sequenced with immunoSEQ multiplex PCR; TCRdb's copy has only in-frame clones and lacks some. The sample records some 99,000 clones, around 75% being singletons. The sequenced sample was peripheral blood. These receptors were collected from a man in his 70s with acute or convalescent COVID-19. Both conserved end residues are part of each CDR3.

v_call	j_call	cdr3_aa
TRBV6-5	TRBJ2-7	CASSYSFMGGPYEQYF
TRBV12-5	TRBJ2-3	CASGLALEGGDTQYF
TRBV19	TRBJ1-2	CASRTEGSDGYTF
TRBV4-3	TRBJ1-6	CASSQTGGSPLHF
TRBV3-1/TRBV3-2	TRBJ2-1	CASSLIESYNEQFF
TRBV6-6	TRBJ2-3	CASSYSLGDTQYF
TRBV5-4	TRBJ2-5	CASSLGGLAGGPQKTQYF
TRBV2	TRBJ1-2	CASSRDRDYGYTF
TRBV7-2	TRBJ1-1	CASSLAGGSTEAFF
TRBV7-9	TRBJ1-2	CAGVRGQVDGYTF
TRBV2	TRBJ2-7	CASDYSGSNYEQYF